One sample yielded the 3 T cell receptor beta chains listed below, sequenced in a study of identical twins. TCRdb re-called the 5' RACE reads through MiXCR, storing one row per CDR3 protein. The sample includes roughly 540,000 distinct CDR3 sequences, 20% to 25% seen only once; the top ten take around 1%. This sample was shared with a second study, whose subject was T cells expressing NK-cell markers.

Material for sequencing was CD4+ T cells sorted from blood. These receptors originate from a woman aged 18-35 years in good health.

The chain is built from TRBV12-3 or TRBV12-4 and TRBJ1-5; D possibly corresponds to TRBD1 (6 bases). The CDR3 has 15 amino acids. With 2 bases removed from V and 4 bases from J, the gap between germline ends came to 12 bases. CDR3 DNA sequence: TGTGCCAGCAGTTTAAGGGGGGCCCAGAATCAGCCCCAGCATTTT. Its protein is CASSLRGAQNQPQHF.

This chain links TRBV5-3 with TRBJ2-7, with 7 bases aligning to TRBD1. TRBV5-3 is identified as an open reading frame with a role that is uncertain. The CDR3 runs to 14 residues. Trimming removed 7 bases from V and 1 base from J; junction bases left unmatched: 8. The CDR3: CARDRQGRSYEQYF. CDR3 bases: TGTGCCAGAGACCGACAGGGCCGGTCCTACGAGCAGTACTTC.

The V and J genes are TRBV12-3 or TRBV12-4 and TRBJ2-7; TRBD1 agrees at 7 bases. This CDR3 contains 14 residues. Trimming cost V 6 bases and J 3 bases; bases outside gene matches: 8. The CDR3 here is CASRLSSGGYEQYF. In DNA form, the CDR3 reads TGTGCCAGCAGGCTCAGTTCAGGGGGCTACGAGCAGTACTTC.